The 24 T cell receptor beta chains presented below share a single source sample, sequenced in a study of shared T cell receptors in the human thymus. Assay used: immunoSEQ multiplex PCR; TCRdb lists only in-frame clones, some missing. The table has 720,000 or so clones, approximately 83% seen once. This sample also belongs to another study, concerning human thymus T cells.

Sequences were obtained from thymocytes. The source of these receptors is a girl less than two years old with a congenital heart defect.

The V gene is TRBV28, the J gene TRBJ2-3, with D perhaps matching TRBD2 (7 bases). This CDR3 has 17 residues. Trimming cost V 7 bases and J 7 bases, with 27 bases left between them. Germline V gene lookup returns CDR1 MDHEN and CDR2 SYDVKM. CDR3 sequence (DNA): TGTGCCAGCAAATCCGGCTGGGGGGGGGCCCGTAGGAATACGCAGTATTTT. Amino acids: CASKSGWGGARRNTQYF.

The CDR3 reads CASSRFGQGVNEQYF. The CDR3 region has the DNA TGTGCCAGCAGCCGGTTCGGACAGGGTGTCAACGAGCAGTACTTC. This chain connects TRBV7-2 to TRBJ2-7; 8 positions match TRBD1. CDR1 and CDR2 (germline): SGHTA, FQGNSA. The CDR3 length is 15 residues. With V trimmed by 5 bases and J by 5 bases, 11 bases remained unmatched.

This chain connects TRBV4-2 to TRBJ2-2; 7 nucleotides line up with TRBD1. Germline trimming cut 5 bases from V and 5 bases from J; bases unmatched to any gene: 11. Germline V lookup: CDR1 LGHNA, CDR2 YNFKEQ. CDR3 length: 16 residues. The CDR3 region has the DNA TGTGCCAGCAGCACCACGGGACAGACAATTACCGGGGAGCTGTTTTTT. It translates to CASSTTGQTITGELFF.

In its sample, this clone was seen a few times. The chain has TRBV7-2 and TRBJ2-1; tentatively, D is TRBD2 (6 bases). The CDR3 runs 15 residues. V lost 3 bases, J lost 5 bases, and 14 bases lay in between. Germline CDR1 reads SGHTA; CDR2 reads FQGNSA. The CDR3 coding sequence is TGTGCCAGCAGCTTGAACCGGGACTTACACAATGAGCAGTTCTTC. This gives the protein CASSLNRDLHNEQFF.

CDR3 loop: CASSTWDRGYNEQFF. The DNA of the CDR3 is TGTGCCAGCAGTACTTGGGACAGGGGCTACAATGAGCAGTTCTTC. The chain couples TRBV6-1 to TRBJ2-1; 10 bases align to TRBD1. The CDR3 has 15 residues. The V and J ends lost 5 bases and 3 bases, in that order; junction bases with no gene match: 4. CDR1 is MNHNS and CDR2 is SASEGT in the germline V gene.

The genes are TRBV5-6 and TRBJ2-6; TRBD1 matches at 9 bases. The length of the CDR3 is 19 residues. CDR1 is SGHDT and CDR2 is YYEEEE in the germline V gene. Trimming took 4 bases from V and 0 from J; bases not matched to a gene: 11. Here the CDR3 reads CASSIRDRDLLSGANVLTF. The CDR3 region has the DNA TGTGCCAGCAGCATCCGGGACAGGGATCTGCTCTCTGGGGCCAACGTCCTGACTTTC.

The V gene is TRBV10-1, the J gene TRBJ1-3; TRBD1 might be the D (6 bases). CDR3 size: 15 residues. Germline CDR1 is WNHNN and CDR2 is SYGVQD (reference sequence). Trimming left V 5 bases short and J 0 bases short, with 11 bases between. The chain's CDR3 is CASSNKDSSGNTIYF. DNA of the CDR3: TGCGCCAGCAGTAACAAGGACAGCTCTGGAAACACCATATATTTT.

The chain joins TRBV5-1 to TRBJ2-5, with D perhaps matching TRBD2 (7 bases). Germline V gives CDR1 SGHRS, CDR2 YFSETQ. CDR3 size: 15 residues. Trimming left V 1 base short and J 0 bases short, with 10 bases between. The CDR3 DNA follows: TGCGCCAGCAGCTTGCCGGGGGGCTACCAAGAGACCCAGTACTTC. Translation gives CASSLPGGYQETQYF.

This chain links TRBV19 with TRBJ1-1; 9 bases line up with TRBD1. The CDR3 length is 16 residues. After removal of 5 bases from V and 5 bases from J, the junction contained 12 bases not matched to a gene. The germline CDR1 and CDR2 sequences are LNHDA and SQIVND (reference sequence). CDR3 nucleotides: TGTGCCAGTAGTGATCCCCTACCGGGACAGGGAACTGAAGCTTTCTTT. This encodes CASSDPLPGQGTEAFF.

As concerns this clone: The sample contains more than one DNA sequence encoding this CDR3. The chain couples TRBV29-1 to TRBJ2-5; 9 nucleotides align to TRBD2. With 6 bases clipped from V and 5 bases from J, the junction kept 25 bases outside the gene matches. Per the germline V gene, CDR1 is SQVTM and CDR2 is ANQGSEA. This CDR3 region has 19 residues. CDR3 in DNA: TGCAGCGTGGCGGTGGGGGCGGGGGGGCCCTCGTGGGGAGACGAGACCCAGTACTTC. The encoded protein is CSVAVGAGGPSWGDETQYF. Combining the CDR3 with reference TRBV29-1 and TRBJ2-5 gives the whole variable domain SAVISQKPSRDICQRGTSLTIQCQVDSQVTMMFWYRQQPGQSLTLIATANQGSEATYESGFVIDKFPISRPNLTFSTLTVSNMSPEDSSIYLCSVAVGAGGPSWGDETQYFGPGTRLLVL.

This chain's CDR3 is CASSLVPRDNTEAFF. CDR3 bases: TGCGCCAGCAGCCTCGTACCCAGGGATAACACTGAAGCTTTCTTT. The V and J genes are TRBV5-1 and TRBJ1-1; the D gene is possibly TRBD1 (5 bases). This CDR3 region has 15 residues. The germline gives CDR1 SGHRS, CDR2 YFSETQ. V lost 4 bases and J lost 2, with 15 bases in between. The whole variable domain, filled in from reference TRBV5-1 and TRBJ1-1, reads KAGVTQTPRYLIKTRGQQVTLSCSPISGHRSVSWYQQTPGQGLQFLFEYFSETQRNKGNFPGRFSGRQFSNSRSEMNVSTLELGDSALYLCASSLVPRDNTEAFFGQGTRLTVV.

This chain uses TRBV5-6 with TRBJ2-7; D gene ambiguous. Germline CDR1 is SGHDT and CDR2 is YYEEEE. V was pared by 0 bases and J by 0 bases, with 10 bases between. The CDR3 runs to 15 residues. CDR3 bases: TGTGCCAGCAGCTTGGCCAGGCAGGACTCCTACGAGCAGTACTTC. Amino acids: CASSLARQDSYEQYF.

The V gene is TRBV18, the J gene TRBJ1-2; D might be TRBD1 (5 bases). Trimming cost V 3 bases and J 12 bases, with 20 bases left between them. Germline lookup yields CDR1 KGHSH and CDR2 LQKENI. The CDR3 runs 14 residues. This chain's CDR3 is CASSPHGGGRTNTF. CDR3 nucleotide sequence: TGTGCCAGCTCACCTCATGGGGGGGGAAGGACGAACACCTTC.

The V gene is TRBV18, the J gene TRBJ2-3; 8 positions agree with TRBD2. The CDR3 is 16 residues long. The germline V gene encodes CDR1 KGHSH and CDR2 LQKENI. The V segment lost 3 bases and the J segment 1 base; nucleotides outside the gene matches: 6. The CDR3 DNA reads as TGTGCCAGCTCACCCAGCGGGGGACCCGGCACAGATACGCAGTATTTT. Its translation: CASSPSGGPGTDTQYF.

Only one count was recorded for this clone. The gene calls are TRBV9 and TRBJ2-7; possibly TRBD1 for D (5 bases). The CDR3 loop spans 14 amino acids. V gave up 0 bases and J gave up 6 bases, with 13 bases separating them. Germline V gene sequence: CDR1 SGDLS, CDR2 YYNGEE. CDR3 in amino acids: CASSVAQGIGEQYF. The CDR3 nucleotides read TGTGCCAGCAGCGTAGCGCAGGGAATTGGCGAGCAGTACTTC.

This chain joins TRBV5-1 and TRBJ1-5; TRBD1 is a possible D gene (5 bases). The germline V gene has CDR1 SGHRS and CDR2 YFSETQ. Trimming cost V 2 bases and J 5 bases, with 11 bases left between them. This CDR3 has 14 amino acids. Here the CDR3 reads CASSLGAGYQPQHF. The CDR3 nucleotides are TGCGCCAGCAGCTTAGGGGCCGGATATCAGCCCCAGCATTTT.

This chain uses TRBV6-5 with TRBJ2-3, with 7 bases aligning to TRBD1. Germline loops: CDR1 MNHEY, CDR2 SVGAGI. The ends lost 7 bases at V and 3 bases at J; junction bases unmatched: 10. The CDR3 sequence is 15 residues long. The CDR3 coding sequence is TGTGCCAGCACCCGAGGGGGCCTAGGGACAGATACGCAGTATTTT. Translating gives CASTRGGLGTDTQYF.

CDR3 in DNA: TGTGCCTGGAGTGGAGGGAAGGATGGCTACACCTTC. Amino acids: CAWSGGKDGYTF. The V call is TRBV30, the J call TRBJ1-2; unclear D gene. Germline assignment: CDR1 GTSNPN and CDR2 SVGIG (reference sequence). Trimming stripped 1 base from V and 6 bases from J, with 9 bases between. This CDR3 is 12 amino acids long.

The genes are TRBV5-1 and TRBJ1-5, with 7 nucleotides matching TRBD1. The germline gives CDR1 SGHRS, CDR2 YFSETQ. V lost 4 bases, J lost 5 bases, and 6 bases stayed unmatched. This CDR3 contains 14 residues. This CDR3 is CASSRDSPYQPQHF. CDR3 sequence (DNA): TGCGCCAGCAGCAGGGACAGCCCATATCAGCCCCAGCATTTT.

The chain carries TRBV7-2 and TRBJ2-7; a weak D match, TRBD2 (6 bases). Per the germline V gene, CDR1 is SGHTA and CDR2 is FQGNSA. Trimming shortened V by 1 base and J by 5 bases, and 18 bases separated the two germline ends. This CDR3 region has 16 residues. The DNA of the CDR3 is TGTGCCAGCAGCTTAGTACCGCGCGGGGTCCGCCACGAGCAGTACTTC. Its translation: CASSLVPRGVRHEQYF.

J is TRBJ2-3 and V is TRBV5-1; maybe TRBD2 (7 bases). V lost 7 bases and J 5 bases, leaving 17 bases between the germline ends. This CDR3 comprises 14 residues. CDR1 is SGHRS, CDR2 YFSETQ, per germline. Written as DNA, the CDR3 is TGCGCCAGCGCGGAGGGGGGGCGTATAGATACGCAGTATTTT. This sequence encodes CASAEGGRIDTQYF.

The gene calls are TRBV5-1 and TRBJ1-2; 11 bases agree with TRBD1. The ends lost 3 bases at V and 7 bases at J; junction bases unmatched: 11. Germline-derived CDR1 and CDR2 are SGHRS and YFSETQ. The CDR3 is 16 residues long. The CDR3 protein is CASSSGTGGSRGGYTF. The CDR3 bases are TGCGCCAGCAGCTCCGGGACAGGGGGTAGTCGAGGTGGCTACACCTTC.

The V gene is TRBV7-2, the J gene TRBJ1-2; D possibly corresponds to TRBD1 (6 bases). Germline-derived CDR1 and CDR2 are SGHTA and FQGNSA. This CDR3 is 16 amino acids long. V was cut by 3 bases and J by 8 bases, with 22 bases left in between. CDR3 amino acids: CASSFNLGQNIRGYTF. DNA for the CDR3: TGTGCCAGCAGCTTTAATCTTGGACAGAATATAAGAGGCTACACCTTC.

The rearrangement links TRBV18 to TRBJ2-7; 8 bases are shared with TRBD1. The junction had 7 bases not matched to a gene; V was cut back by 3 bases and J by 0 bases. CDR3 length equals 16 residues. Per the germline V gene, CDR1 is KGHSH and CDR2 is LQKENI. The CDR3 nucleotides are TGTGCCAGCTCACCGGCCCGGACAGGGAGCTCCTACGAGCAGTACTTC. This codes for CASSPARTGSSYEQYF.